What follows are 32 T cell receptor beta chains derived from one specimen sequenced in a study of beta chain features in type 1 diabetes. Sequencing targeted expressed TCRB transcripts, as all isolated RNA had been reverse transcribed. Some clones are missing from TCRdb's copy, which holds only in-frame ones; the method was immunoSEQ multiplex PCR. This table holds about 230,000 clones, about 10% found once. Sequenced sample: naive CD4+ T cells from blood. These receptors all stem from a woman aged 18-30 years in good health.

This chain links TRBV21-1 with TRBJ2-2; the D segment call TRBD2 is taken from the table without a DNA check. TRBV21-1 is annotated as a pseudogene. This CDR3 comprises 14 residues. The CDR3 DNA follows: TGTGCCAGCCCCAAGGAGGGGTTGACCGGGGAGCTGTTTTTT. Its protein is CASPKEGLTGELFF.

This clone appeared a few times. Other DNA sequences in this sample translate to the same CDR3. This chain uses TRBV30 with TRBJ2-7; 8 bases line up with TRBD1. V shed 2 bases and J 4 bases; nucleotides not matched to a gene: 1. The germline V gene encodes CDR1 GTSNPN and CDR2 SVGIG (reference sequence). The CDR3 extends over 12 amino acids. The DNA for the CDR3 is TGTGCCTGGAGTCAGGGGGCTTACGAGCAGTACTTC. Translating gives CAWSQGAYEQYF.

The gene calls are TRBV6-6 and TRBJ2-7, with TRBD2 matching 8 bases. With V trimmed by 2 bases and J by 6 bases, 9 bases remained unmatched. This CDR3 is 15 amino acids long. Germline V CDR1 and CDR2: MNHNY, SVGAGI (reference sequence). The CDR3 sequence: CASSYLEAGVGEQYF. The CDR3 DNA reads TGTGCCAGCAGTTACCTCGAAGCGGGAGTGGGCGAGCAGTACTTC.

This chain joins TRBV5-4 and TRBJ1-5; D may be TRBD1 (5 bases). Germline CDR1 and CDR2: SGHNT and YYREEE (reference sequence). The CDR3 sequence is 16 residues long. The germline V and J ends were trimmed by 5 bases and 2 bases, with 17 bases remaining between them. The CDR3 loop reads CASRSSPVGGNQPQHF. The CDR3 region has the DNA TGTGCCAGCAGGTCCAGCCCCGTAGGGGGCAATCAGCCCCAGCATTTT.

This clone was seen a handful of times. This chain uses TRBV6-5 with TRBJ2-7; 10 nucleotides line up with TRBD1. Germline values: CDR1 MNHEY, CDR2 SVGAGI. The CDR3 has 16 amino acids. V trimming: 2 bases; J trimming: 5 bases; junction bases outside the gene matches: 9. CDR3 amino acids: CASSYVAGTGDHEQYF. As DNA, the CDR3 is TGTGCCAGCAGTTACGTAGCCGGGACAGGGGACCACGAGCAGTACTTC.

The CDR3 DNA is TGTGCCAGCAGCTTAGTAGGGAGATTCGAGCAGTACTTC. It codes for CASSLVGRFEQYF. V is TRBV11-2 and J is TRBJ2-7; maybe TRBD2 (5 bases). Germline V lookup: CDR1 SGHAT, CDR2 FQNNGV. The CDR3 sequence is 13 residues long. V gave up 1 base and J gave up 6 bases, with 10 bases separating them.

The V and J genes are TRBV18 and TRBJ1-6; 8 positions match TRBD1. CDR3 length: 14 residues. J gave up 7 bases and V 5 bases, and 4 bases lay outside the gene matches. The germline V gene encodes CDR1 KGHSH and CDR2 LQKENI. This CDR3 reads CASSDNRGNSPLHF. CDR3 in DNA: TGTGCCAGCTCAGACAACAGGGGGAATTCACCCCTCCACTTT.

On this clone: Other DNA variants within this sample encode the same CDR3. This chain joins TRBV5-1 and TRBJ2-7; TRBD1 is a possible D gene (6 bases). Germline V gene data show CDR1 as SGHRS and CDR2 as YFSETQ. The CDR3 length is 13 residues. V was trimmed by 4 bases and J by 2 bases, leaving 10 bases between them. CDR3: CASSREGAYEQYF. As DNA, the CDR3 is TGCGCCAGCAGCAGAGAGGGGGCCTACGAGCAGTACTTC.

The chain employs TRBV7-9 and TRBJ1-2; the D is unclear. This CDR3 is built from 13 residues. The germline V and J ends were trimmed by 2 bases and 2 bases, with 6 bases remaining between them. Germline V gene sequence: CDR1 SEHNR, CDR2 FQNEAQ (reference sequence). The CDR3: CASSLTRNYGYTF. CDR3 DNA sequence: TGTGCCAGCAGCTTAACCAGGAACTATGGCTACACCTTC. Based on the CDR3 plus reference TRBV7-9 and TRBJ1-2, the full variable domain is DTGVSQNPRHKITKRGQNVTFRCDPISEHNRLYWYRQTLGQGPEFLTYFQNEAQLEKSRLLSDRFSAERPKGSFSTLEIQRTEQGDSAMYLCASSLTRNYGYTFGSGTRLTVV.

This clone turned up a few times. V usage is TRBV9 and J usage is TRBJ2-4, with TRBD1 identical over 10 bases. With V trimmed by 0 bases and J by 5 bases, 8 bases remained unmatched. This CDR3 has 17 residues. Germline V CDR1 and CDR2: SGDLS, YYNGEE. The CDR3 loop is CASSVGETGGYQNIQYF. The CDR3 DNA sequence: TGTGCCAGCAGCGTAGGTGAGACAGGGGGCTACCAAAACATTCAGTACTTC.

The rearrangement joins TRBV28 to TRBJ1-5, with D maybe TRBD1 (5 bases). V dropped 8 bases and J dropped 2 bases, with 22 bases sitting between them. The CDR3 runs to 17 residues. The V gene's germline CDR1 is MDHEN and CDR2 SYDVKM. The CDR3 region is CASRPPPPGFGNQPQHF. The CDR3 DNA follows: TGTGCCAGCCGCCCCCCCCCACCAGGGTTTGGCAATCAGCCCCAGCATTTT.

Concerning this clone: The sample carries other DNA sequences with the same CDR3. V is TRBV7-3 and J is TRBJ1-1; D is possibly TRBD1 (6 bases). The V end was cut by 4 bases, the J end by 1 base, with 7 bases between. Germline-derived CDR1 and CDR2 are SGHTA and FQGTGA. The CDR3 is 13 residues long. CDR3 DNA sequence: TGTGCCAGCAGCTCACAGGGGAACACTGAAGCTTTCTTT. It specifies CASSSQGNTEAFF.

This clone has more than one count but fewer than ten. This chain uses TRBV30 with TRBJ1-3, with no clear D. Germline lookup yields CDR1 GTSNPN and CDR2 SVGIG (reference sequence). The V gene lost 2 bases and the J gene lost 3 bases, with 11 bases spanning the gap. The CDR3 covers 14 residues. The CDR3 coding sequence is TGTGCCTGGAGTCCGAAGGCTAGTGGAAACACCATATATTTT. Translated, it gives CAWSPKASGNTIYF. Together with reference TRBV30 and TRBJ1-3, the CDR3 gives the full variable domain: SQTIHQWPATLVQPVGSPLSLECTVEGTSNPNLYWYRQAAGRGLQLLFYSVGIGQISSEVPQNLSASRPQDRQFILSSKKLLLSDSGFYLCAWSPKASGNTIYFGEGSWLTVV.

This clone came up a few times. The chain carries TRBV2 and TRBJ2-3; TRBD2 matches at 9 bases. Germline lookup yields CDR1 SNHLY and CDR2 FYNNEI. J was trimmed by 6 bases and V by 4 bases; bases with no gene match: 5. The CDR3 has 14 residues. The CDR3 is CASSGGLAADTQYF. The CDR3 DNA sequence: TGTGCCAGCAGTGGGGGACTAGCTGCGGATACGCAGTATTTT.

A few counts support this clone. The chain links TRBV5-6 to TRBJ1-5; 11 bases line up with TRBD1. The CDR3 consists of 16 residues. Trimming cost V 2 bases and J 6 bases; bases outside gene matches: 7. Looked up from germline, CDR1 is SGHDT and CDR2 is YYEEEE. CDR3 region: CASSFGQGAKGQPQHF. For the CDR3, the DNA is TGTGCCAGCAGCTTCGGACAGGGGGCAAAGGGTCAGCCCCAGCATTTT.

The chain uses TRBV5-4 and TRBJ2-2; a possible D gene is TRBD1 (6 bases). The length of the CDR3 is 16 residues. Germline CDR1 reads SGHNT; CDR2 reads YYREEE (reference sequence). Trimming removed 0 bases at V and 2 bases at J, with 11 bases between. The DNA for the CDR3 is TGTGCCAGCAGCTTGGGCACAGGGCGAAACACCGGGGAGCTGTTTTTT. Protein sequence: CASSLGTGRNTGELFF. The full variable domain, its missing parts supplied by reference TRBV5-4 and TRBJ2-2, is ETGVTQSPTHLIKTRGQQVTLRCSSQSGHNTVSWYQQALGQGPQFIFQYYREEENGRGNFPPRFSGLQFPNYSSELNVNALELDDSALYLCASSLGTGRNTGELFFGEGSRLTVL.

This clone was seen a handful of times. This chain connects TRBV7-2 to TRBJ1-2; tentatively, D is TRBD1 (6 bases). CDR3 length equals 14 residues. Germline V lookup: CDR1 SGHTA, CDR2 FQGNSA. V was cut by 2 bases and J by 3 bases, with 10 bases left in between. DNA of the CDR3: TGTGCCAGCAGCTTAAGTAGGACAGACTATGGCTACACCTTC. This gives the protein CASSLSRTDYGYTF.

The chain combines TRBV13 with TRBJ2-2; 7 bases line up with TRBD1. The CDR3 runs 15 residues. V lost 5 bases, J lost 1 base, and 4 bases stayed unmatched. Germline V gene lookup returns CDR1 PRHDT and CDR2 FYEKMQ (reference sequence). This chain's CDR3 is CASSRRQGNTGELFF. The CDR3 DNA reads TGTGCCAGCAGCAGAAGACAGGGGAACACCGGGGAGCTGTTTTTT. The entire variable domain, with the rest obtained from reference TRBV13 and TRBJ2-2, is as follows: AAGVIQSPRHLIKEKRETATLKCYPIPRHDTVYWYQQGPGQDPQFLISFYEKMQSDKGSIPDRFSAQQFSDYHSELNMSSLELGDSALYFCASSRRQGNTGELFFGEGSRLTVL.

The CDR3 spells CSVIIRYTQYF. In nucleotides, the CDR3 is TGCAGCGTTATTATTCGGTATACGCAGTATTTT. This chain joins TRBV29-1 and TRBJ2-3, with unresolved D. V dropped 5 bases and J dropped 7 bases, with 10 bases sitting between them. This CDR3 is built from 11 residues. Germline assignment: CDR1 SQVTM and CDR2 ANQGSEA.

V is TRBV5-6 and J is TRBJ2-3; 10 bases fit TRBD2. The CDR3 length is 16 residues. With 4 bases clipped from V and 2 bases from J, the junction kept 7 bases outside the gene matches. Germline values: CDR1 SGHDT, CDR2 YYEEEE. The CDR3 sequence: CASSQRLAGLTDTQYF. The CDR3 nucleotides read TGTGCCAGCAGCCAACGACTAGCGGGCCTCACAGATACGCAGTATTTT.

The V gene is TRBV5-1, the J gene TRBJ2-2, with 9 bases that match TRBD1. The CDR3 sequence is 16 residues long. V lost 4 bases and J lost 3; bases outside the gene matches: 7. CDR1 and CDR2 (germline): SGHRS, YFSETQ. DNA of the CDR3: TGCGCCAGCAGCGATACAGGGGGCCGAGACACCGGGGAGCTGTTTTTT. Its protein product is CASSDTGGRDTGELFF.

V gene TRBV9 combines with J gene TRBJ2-1; D gene ambiguous. The germline gives CDR1 SGDLS, CDR2 YYNGEE. The V gene lost 0 bases and the J gene lost 3 bases, with 7 bases spanning the gap. This CDR3 is built from 14 residues. CDR3 nucleotides: TGTGCCAGCAGCGTAGTGACTTACTACAATGAGCAGTTCTTC. Translating it yields CASSVVTYYNEQFF.

The gene calls are TRBV5-1 and TRBJ2-2, with TRBD2 as a possible D gene (7 bases). Germline CDR1 is SGHRS and CDR2 is YFSETQ. V shed 2 bases and J shed 6 bases, with 14 bases lying between them. The length of the CDR3 is 15 residues. The CDR3 DNA reads as TGCGCCAGCAGCTTCGGGGGGCTAGGGGCCGGGGAGCTGTTTTTT. This codes for CASSFGGLGAGELFF.

V usage is TRBV6-1 and J usage is TRBJ2-3; 7 nucleotides agree with TRBD2. The germline CDR1 and CDR2 sequences are MNHNS and SASEGT. V lost 4 bases to trimming and J lost 1 base; unmatched junction nucleotides: 8. The CDR3 extends over 16 amino acids. The CDR3 DNA reads TGTGCCAGCAGTGCCTCTAGCGGAGGGGGCACAGATACGCAGTATTTT. Its protein is CASSASSGGGTDTQYF.

Only a few counts were recorded for this clone. J is TRBJ2-3 and V is TRBV18, with 10 positions matching TRBD1. Trimming removed 2 bases from V and 3 bases from J; junction bases left unmatched: 2. Germline V gene sequence: CDR1 KGHSH, CDR2 LQKENI. The CDR3 has 15 residues. The chain's CDR3 is CASSPWDRGTDTQYF. The CDR3 DNA reads TGTGCCAGCTCACCATGGGACAGGGGAACAGATACGCAGTATTTT.

This clone has a handful of counts. V gene TRBV30 combines with J gene TRBJ2-3; 14 nucleotides match TRBD2. The germline gives CDR1 GTSNPN, CDR2 SVGIG (reference sequence). V lost 2 bases to trimming and J lost 6 bases; unmatched junction nucleotides: 13. CDR3 size: 18 residues. The CDR3 sequence: CAWSPYRLAGGLRDTQYF. Here the CDR3 DNA reads TGTGCCTGGAGTCCCTACAGACTAGCGGGAGGGCTCAGGGATACGCAGTATTTT.

This clone appeared a few times. This chain connects TRBV6-1 to TRBJ2-7; D is ambiguous. Germline V gene lookup returns CDR1 MNHNS and CDR2 SASEGT. V lost 3 bases, J lost 0 bases, and 9 bases lay in between. This CDR3 spans 14 amino acids. Here the CDR3 reads CASSEQVSSYEQYF. For the CDR3, the DNA is TGTGCCAGCAGTGAGCAGGTTAGCTCCTACGAGCAGTACTTC.

The chain is built from TRBV9 and TRBJ1-1, with D maybe TRBD1 (5 bases). CDR3 length: 16 residues. Germline V gene sequence: CDR1 SGDLS, CDR2 YYNGEE. V shed 0 bases and J shed 1 base, with 13 bases lying between them. CDR3 region: CASSVATAGSNTEAFF. In nucleotides, the CDR3 is TGTGCCAGCAGCGTAGCTACGGCAGGGTCGAACACTGAAGCTTTCTTT.

The chain recombines TRBV9 with TRBJ2-2; D is unresolved. Germline V CDR1 and CDR2: SGDLS, YYNGEE. This CDR3 is built from 15 residues. The ends were cut back, 0 bases at V and 6 bases at J, with 12 bases in the middle. CDR3 amino acids: CASSVVSGSAGELFF. The CDR3 coding sequence is TGTGCCAGCAGCGTAGTATCAGGATCGGCCGGGGAGCTGTTTTTT.

The table lists this clone with a few counts. The chain is built from TRBV9 and TRBJ2-3; 14 nucleotides agree with TRBD2. Germline CDR1 SGDLS, CDR2 YYNGEE. V shed 4 bases and J 5 bases; nucleotides not matched to a gene: 6. The CDR3 has 16 residues. The CDR3: CASSSTSGGAGDTQYF. Written as DNA, the CDR3 is TGTGCCAGCAGCTCGACTAGCGGGGGGGCTGGAGATACGCAGTATTTT.

Points on this clone: The same CDR3 also results from other DNA sequences found in this sample. V usage is TRBV5-1 and J usage is TRBJ2-7, with 9 nucleotides matching TRBD1. The V and J ends lost 4 bases and 4 bases, in that order; junction bases with no gene match: 9. This CDR3 region has 15 residues. CDR1 is SGHRS and CDR2 is YFSETQ in the germline V gene. This chain's CDR3 is CASSLGGQGLYEQYF. As DNA, the CDR3 is TGCGCCAGCAGCCTTGGGGGACAGGGACTATACGAGCAGTACTTC.

This clone appeared a few times. The chain is built from TRBV9 and TRBJ2-2, with D possibly matching TRBD1 (5 bases). This CDR3 has 17 residues. V was pared by 2 bases and J by 5 bases, with 19 bases between. Germline CDR1 and CDR2: SGDLS and YYNGEE. Written as DNA, the CDR3 is TGTGCCAGCAGCGTCCCCAATGGGGCGGTTGAAACCGGGGAGCTGTTTTTT. It encodes CASSVPNGAVETGELFF.